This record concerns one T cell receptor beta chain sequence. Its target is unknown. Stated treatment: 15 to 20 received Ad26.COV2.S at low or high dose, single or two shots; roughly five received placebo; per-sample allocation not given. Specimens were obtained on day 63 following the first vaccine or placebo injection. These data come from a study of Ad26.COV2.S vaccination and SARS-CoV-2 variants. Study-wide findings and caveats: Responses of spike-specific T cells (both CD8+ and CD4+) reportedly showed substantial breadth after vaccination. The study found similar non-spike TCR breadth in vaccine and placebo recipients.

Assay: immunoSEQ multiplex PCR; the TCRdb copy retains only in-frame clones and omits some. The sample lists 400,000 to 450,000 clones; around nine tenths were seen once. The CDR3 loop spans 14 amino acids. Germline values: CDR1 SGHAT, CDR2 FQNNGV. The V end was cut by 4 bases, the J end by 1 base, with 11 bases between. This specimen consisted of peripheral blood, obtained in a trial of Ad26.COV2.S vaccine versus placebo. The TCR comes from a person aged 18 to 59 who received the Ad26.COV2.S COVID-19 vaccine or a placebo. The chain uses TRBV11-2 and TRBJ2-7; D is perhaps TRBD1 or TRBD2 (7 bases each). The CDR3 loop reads CASSSRGGSYEQYF. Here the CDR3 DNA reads TGTGCCAGCAGCTCCAGGGGGGGGTCCTACGAGCAGTACTTC.